One T cell receptor (beta chain) is described in this entry. The sample holds one count of this clone. Its binding antigen is unknown. No much larger clonotype is one base removed from it; base qualities were not supplied. Library preparation used the immunoSEQ multiplex PCR assay. Held by TCRdb, this immuneACCESS table contains in-frame sequences only and omits some clones. Under half of the omission traces to an unresolved V gene where checked; the cause of the rest is unknown. This sample comprises about 540,000 clones, around 82% of them detected only once. The top ten hold around 0.012% of the sample. The record originates from a study of shared T cell receptors in the human thymus (dated by TCRdb to 2020 to 2022). With respect to the entire study: The study examined how the human thymus generates shared, self-reactive T-cell receptor alpha chains.

CDR3 length: 11 amino acids, cysteine to phenylalanine. Kept here is only the CDR3 DNA, which spans 33 bases and is read in frame from base 1. CDR1 DFQATT and CDR2 SNEGSKA are derived from the germline V gene (reference sequence). These sequences were also reported in another study, on human thymus T cells. As that second paper reports: In Finland, the donors were immunologically healthy infants who were having open corrective cardiac surgery for congenital heart defects. Thymus tissue was obtained as surgical resects removed during corrective cardiac surgery. Biased V and J gene segment usage appeared to be present in both thymic and peripheral blood repertoires. The related research found that thymic TCR repertoires overlapped highly between unrelated individuals. The study described the TCR alpha and beta repertoires in fewer than 10 infant thymus samples and a few matching peripheral blood samples. The cohort included about six male and a couple of female infants, with donor ages spanning 7 to 244 days. After being mechanically released from the tissue, thymocytes were kept at -70 degrees C in pellets of about 8.5-32 million cells. A QIAsymphony instrument was used to extract genomic DNA from the frozen cell pellets. The immunoSEQ multiplex PCR assay was used to amplify the TCRB and TCRAD loci from a standardized amount of quality-controlled genomic DNA. The amplicons spanned the V(D)J region and were long enough to cover the CDR3 and allow V and J genes to be identified. Amplicon sequencing was performed on an Illumina platform through the commercial immunoSEQ service. Corrections for primer bias and sequencing errors followed previously described methods, while TCRAD and TCRB definitions were based on the IMGT database. immunoSEQ Analyzer 3.0 and VDJTools were used for repertoire analysis, which covered basic statistics, V/J segment usage, diversity estimates, rarefaction and pairwise overlap. Diversity was estimated using the Chao1, ChaoE, Efron-Thisted, Shannon and inverse Simpson indices, and was also estimated on datasets down-sampled to the size of the smallest sample. Repertoire overlap was assessed by strict matching of CDR3 nucleotide sequence, V gene and J gene, and clustering was done by Jaccard-based multidimensional scaling. On average, thymus samples yielded some 810,000 unique TCRB clonotypes, whereas blood samples yielded 70,000 to 100,000.

This clonotype was obtained from a boy in the first two years of life with a congenital heart defect. Donor details come from another sample of the same person, matched by shared clones. The chain joins TRBV20-1 to TRBJ2-7; TRBD1 could be the D gene, as 6 bases match. Sequencing was carried out using thymocytes. The CDR3 region: CRTRTARGQYF. The sequenced DNA is TGCAGAACCCGGACAGCTCGAGGGCAGTACTTC.